These 2 T cell receptor beta chains were all obtained from the same sample, sequenced in a study of blood T cell repertoires in COVID-19. TCRdb's table, derived via immunoSEQ multiplex PCR, lists solely in-frame clones and lacks some. The sample yields around 40,000 clones, just under 95% seen once. The sequencing sample was made of peripheral blood. These receptors were obtained from a human donor with active COVID-19. The donor label of this sample is uncertain.

The genes are TRBV12-5 and TRBJ1-5, with unresolved D. CDR3 size: 14 residues. Germline values: CDR1 LGHNT, CDR2 FRNRAP. Trimming pared 7 bases from V and 0 bases from J, leaving 10 bases between. CDR3 in amino acids: CASAPFGSNQPQHF. CDR3 bases: TGTGCTAGTGCCCCATTCGGTAGCAATCAGCCCCAGCATTTT.

V gene TRBV2 combines with J gene TRBJ1-3; D unresolved. The germline V gene encodes CDR1 SNHLY and CDR2 FYNNEI. This CDR3 contains 15 residues. Trimming removed 6 bases from V and 0 bases from J, with 12 bases in between. The CDR3 region has the DNA TGTGCCAGCAGCCAACAGCTCCACTCTGGAAACACCATATATTTT. Encoded protein: CASSQQLHSGNTIYF.